This passage covers 17 T cell receptor beta chains from one sample sequenced in a study of long-term antiretroviral therapy in people with HIV. They ran version v3.0 of the immunoSEQ assay at survey level. Clones were sequenced by immunoSEQ multiplex PCR, and TCRdb holds only the in-frame ones, with some missing. The sample has more than 25,000 clones; 95% to 98% are singletons. The specimen comprised unsorted PBMCs, sampled 7.6 years after starting antiretroviral therapy. Receptor source: a man younger than 40 with HIV.

The CDR3 DNA reads TGTGCCAGCAGCTTAATTGACCCCGGGGCGTCCACTGAAGCTTTCTTT. Protein product: CASSLIDPGASTEAFF. The rearrangement uses TRBV7-8 and TRBJ1-1; D possibly corresponds to TRBD1 (5 bases). The CDR3 runs 16 residues. Germline values: CDR1 SGHVS, CDR2 FQNEAQ. Trimming shortened V by 2 bases and J by 4 bases, and 17 bases separated the two germline ends.

The chain links TRBV18 to TRBJ2-7, with D possibly TRBD2 on 6 matching bases. V shed 3 bases and J shed 3 bases, with 15 bases lying between them. The CDR3 length is 15 residues. Per the germline V gene, CDR1 is KGHSH and CDR2 is LQKENI. The CDR3 nucleotides read TGTGCCAGCTCACCGGGGACGGGGGAGATCTACGAGCAGTACTTC. Protein: CASSPGTGEIYEQYF.

This clone was picked up one time. The chain couples TRBV19 to TRBJ1-5; 9 bases are a match to TRBD1. CDR3 length equals 18 residues. Germline CDR1 reads LNHDA; CDR2 reads SQIVND (reference sequence). V lost 2 bases and J lost 0; bases outside the gene matches: 8. CDR3 sequence (DNA): TGTGCCAGTAGTATATTCTTCGGGACAGGGAGTAGCAATCAGCCCCAGCATTTT. Translating it yields CASSIFFGTGSSNQPQHF.

The chain has TRBV27 and TRBJ2-3; D remains ambiguous. The CDR3 length is 12 residues. CDR1 is MNHEY and CDR2 is SMNVEV in the germline V gene (reference sequence). The V end was cut by 6 bases, the J end by 1 base, with 5 bases between. This CDR3 is CASSSRTDTQYF. The DNA for the CDR3 is TGTGCCAGCAGCTCGCGCACAGATACGCAGTATTTT.

The V call is TRBV5-6, the J call TRBJ1-4, with a tentative D call TRBD1 (6 bases). V lost 4 bases, J lost 4 bases, and 17 bases lay in between. The CDR3 totals 16 residues. Germline V gives CDR1 SGHDT, CDR2 YYEEEE. CDR3 DNA sequence: TGTGCCAGCAGCCCTTGGACAGCGCGCTTTAATGAAAAACTGTTTTTT. Residues: CASSPWTARFNEKLFF.

The CDR3 region has the DNA TGTGCCAGCAGCTTAGCGGCTGTCTCGACCTTGGATGAGCAGTTCTTC. This encodes CASSLAAVSTLDEQFF. The rearrangement joins TRBV11-2 to TRBJ2-1; D uncertain. The CDR3 totals 16 residues. Trimming pared 1 base from V and 8 bases from J, leaving 18 bases between. CDR1 is SGHAT and CDR2 is FQNNGV in the germline V gene.

The chain links TRBV6-6 to TRBJ2-7; 8 bases map to TRBD2. Trimming at V came to 8 bases and at J to 1 base, leaving 7 bases not matched to a gene. The CDR3 loop spans 14 amino acids. Per germline, CDR1 MNHNY and CDR2 SVGAGI (reference sequence). DNA for the CDR3: TGTGCCAGCTCGGGGGGGGTTTATTCCTACGAGCAGTACTTC. Residues: CASSGGVYSYEQYF.

V usage is TRBV10-3 and J usage is TRBJ2-1; 8 bases match TRBD2. J lost 8 bases, V lost 4 bases, and 10 bases had no gene match. Germline V lookup: CDR1 ENHRY, CDR2 SYGVKD. The length of the CDR3 is 15 residues. The CDR3: CAISGGLESGDEQFF. CDR3 coding DNA: TGTGCCATCAGTGGGGGACTAGAGAGTGGGGATGAGCAGTTCTTC.

The chain links TRBV6-5 to TRBJ1-5; no firm D call. This CDR3 comprises 12 residues. CDR1 and CDR2 (germline): MNHEY, SVGAGI. The V end lost 6 bases, the J end lost 7 bases, and 10 bases lay between the germline ends. Written as DNA, the CDR3 is TGTGCCAGCAGACAACAAGGCCAGCCCCAGCATTTT. This gives the protein CASRQQGQPQHF.

A single count supports this clone. The chain recombines TRBV7-3 with TRBJ1-2; D unclear. V was trimmed by 8 bases and J by 7 bases, leaving 11 bases between them. This CDR3 is built from 11 residues. Germline CDR1 and CDR2: SGHTA and FQGTGA. The CDR3 DNA sequence: TGTGCCAGCGGCGGCCCTCTTGGCTACACCTTC. It encodes CASGGPLGYTF.

The chain combines TRBV4-3 with TRBJ2-1; 12 bases are a match to TRBD2. Germline CDR1 is LGHNA and CDR2 is YSLEER. V gave up 1 base and J gave up 7 bases; unmatched junction bases: 11. CDR3 length: 18 residues. The CDR3 loop is CASSQVSPLAGGRNEQFF. In DNA, the CDR3 is TGCGCCAGCAGCCAAGTAAGCCCTCTAGCGGGGGGGCGAAATGAGCAGTTCTTC.

A single count supports this clone. The chain employs TRBV27 and TRBJ2-2; 9 bases map to TRBD2. The CDR3 is 17 amino acids. The germline V gene has CDR1 MNHEY and CDR2 SMNVEV (reference sequence). J gave up 5 bases and V 3 bases, and 10 bases lay outside the gene matches. Here the CDR3 DNA reads TGTGCCAGCAGTTTTTTTGGAGCGGGAGGTTTGACCGGGGAGCTGTTTTTT. Translation gives CASSFFGAGGLTGELFF.

The chain employs TRBV4-3 and TRBJ2-2; D remains unclear. CDR3 length: 15 residues. V was clipped by 1 base and J by 4 bases, with 10 bases between them. From germline, CDR1 is LGHNA and CDR2 YSLEER. The DNA of the CDR3 is TGCGCCAGCAGCCAAGTTTTGAAGTCCACCGGGGAGCTGTTTTTT. Translating gives CASSQVLKSTGELFF.

V usage is TRBV7-9 and J usage is TRBJ2-2, with D possibly TRBD2 on 5 matching bases. V was shortened by 1 base and J by 4 bases, with 10 bases between the two germline ends. The CDR3 has 15 amino acids. Germline CDR1 is SEHNR and CDR2 is FQNEAQ (reference sequence). CDR3 sequence reads: CASSLDSSSTGELFF. CDR3 coding DNA: TGTGCCAGCAGCTTAGATTCTAGCAGCACCGGGGAGCTGTTTTTT.

J is TRBJ1-1 and V is TRBV5-1; possibly TRBD1 for D (6 bases). V lost 1 base, J lost 0 bases, and 13 bases lay in between. Per germline, CDR1 SGHRS and CDR2 YFSETQ. The CDR3 consists of 16 residues. CDR3 protein: CASSLFEGVMNTEAFF. The CDR3 coding sequence is TGCGCCAGCAGCTTGTTCGAGGGGGTGATGAACACTGAAGCTTTCTTT.

The chain joins TRBV12-2 to TRBJ2-7; the table's TRBD1 call for D was not verified on the DNA. TRBV12-2 is designated a pseudogene. The CDR3 loop spans 16 amino acids. As DNA, the CDR3 is TGTGCAAGCCTTATCCCCCGGGACAGGGGGTCCTACGAGCAGTACTTC. Translated, it gives CASLIPRDRGSYEQYF.

This chain joins TRBV5-1 and TRBJ2-7; tentatively, D is TRBD2 (5 bases). Trimming removed 3 bases at V and 6 bases at J, with 13 bases between. CDR3 length equals 13 residues. Per the germline V gene, CDR1 is SGHRS and CDR2 is YFSETQ. The CDR3 reads CASSSLLGGEQYF. Here the CDR3 DNA reads TGCGCCAGCAGCTCTCTACTTGGAGGCGAGCAGTACTTC. The whole variable domain, remainder taken from reference TRBV5-1 and TRBJ2-7, is KAGVTQTPRYLIKTRGQQVTLSCSPISGHRSVSWYQQTPGQGLQFLFEYFSETQRNKGNFPGRFSGRQFSNSRSEMNVSTLELGDSALYLCASSSLLGGEQYFGPGTRLTVT.